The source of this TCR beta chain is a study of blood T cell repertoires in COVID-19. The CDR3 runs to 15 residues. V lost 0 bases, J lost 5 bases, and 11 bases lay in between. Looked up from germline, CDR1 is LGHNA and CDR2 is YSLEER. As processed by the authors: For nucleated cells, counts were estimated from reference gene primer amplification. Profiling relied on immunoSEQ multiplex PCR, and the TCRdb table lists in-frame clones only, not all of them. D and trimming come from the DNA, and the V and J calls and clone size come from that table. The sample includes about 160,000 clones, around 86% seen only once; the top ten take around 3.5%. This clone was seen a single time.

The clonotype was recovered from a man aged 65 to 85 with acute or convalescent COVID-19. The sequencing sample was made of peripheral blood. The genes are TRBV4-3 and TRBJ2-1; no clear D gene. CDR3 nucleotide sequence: TGCGCCAGCAGCCAAGATCGAGCGAACGACAATGAGCAGTTCTTC. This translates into CASSQDRANDNEQFF.